The next 21 T cell receptor beta chains were all read from a single sample in a study of blood T cell repertoires in COVID-19. Here immunoSEQ multiplex PCR was the method, and the copy in TCRdb shows in-frame clones only, minus some. The data hold a few hundred thousand clones, with over 75% observed a single time. Sequencing was done on a sample of PBMCs or T cells enriched from blood (not recorded which). The receptors derive from a woman aged 45-59 years who had recovered from COVID-19.

V usage is TRBV9 and J usage is TRBJ2-1, with D possibly matching TRBD1 (5 bases). Germline CDR1 SGDLS, CDR2 YYNGEE. The CDR3 covers 18 residues. V gave up 4 bases and J gave up 6 bases, with 26 bases separating them. The CDR3 nucleotides read TGTGCCAGCAGCCCCCAGGGTGTTCGGAACTTTTTCGTCAATGAGCAGTTCTTC. Its translation: CASSPQGVRNFFVNEQFF.

The CDR3 region has the DNA TGTGCCAGCAGCCCTCGGTACTTGGCAGGAAAAGGTTTCTTT. Amino acids: CASSPRYLAGKGFF. The chain carries TRBV28 and TRBJ1-1; D gene ambiguous. V shed 6 bases and J shed 13 bases, with 24 bases lying between them. This CDR3 contains 14 residues. Per the germline V gene, CDR1 is MDHEN and CDR2 is SYDVKM.

V usage is TRBV5-8 and J usage is TRBJ2-3; D possibly corresponds to TRBD1 (6 bases). The CDR3 is made up of 17 amino acids. The V gene lost 2 bases and the J gene lost 2 bases, with 18 bases spanning the gap. Germline loops: CDR1 SGHTS, CDR2 YDEGEE. The CDR3 region is CASSFRFYREVTDTQYF. The CDR3 nucleotides read TGTGCCAGCAGCTTTAGGTTTTACAGGGAAGTCACAGATACGCAGTATTTT.

This chain connects TRBV2 to TRBJ1-1; D remains unclear. The CDR3 totals 15 residues. CDR1 is SNHLY, CDR2 FYNNEI, per germline. V was pared by 2 bases and J by 1 base, with 11 bases between. CDR3 DNA: TGTGCCAGCAGTGAATTTGCCTCAGGGAACACTGAAGCTTTCTTT. Amino acids: CASSEFASGNTEAFF. The full variable domain, with the rest looked up from reference TRBV2 and TRBJ1-1, is EPEVTQTPSHQVTQMGQEVILRCVPISNHLYFYWYRQILGQKVEFLVSFYNNEISEKSEIFDDQFSVERPDGSNFTLKIRSTKLEDSAMYFCASSEFASGNTEAFFGQGTRLTVV.

The V and J genes are TRBV28 and TRBJ2-7; a weak D match, TRBD2 (6 bases). The CDR3 covers 16 residues. With 4 bases removed from V and 3 bases from J, the gap between germline ends came to 19 bases. Germline CDR1 reads MDHEN; CDR2 reads SYDVKM. DNA for the CDR3: TGTGCCAGCAGTTATATGGGATTCGGGCGGGACTACGAGCAGTACTTC. This encodes CASSYMGFGRDYEQYF.

The chain carries TRBV5-1 and TRBJ2-1; 13 bases fit TRBD2. The CDR3 sequence is 16 residues long. Unmatched junction bases numbered 6, after V lost 2 bases and J lost 7 bases. Per the germline V gene, CDR1 is SGHRS and CDR2 is YFSETQ. The CDR3 bases are TGCGCCAGCAGCTTACTAGCGGGAGGGCCAGAGAATGAGCAGTTCTTC. The encoded protein is CASSLLAGGPENEQFF.

This clone appeared once. The V and J genes are TRBV3-1 (or the pseudogene TRBV3-2) and TRBJ2-2; TRBD2 aligns across 13 bases. The trim removed 4 bases at V and 4 bases at J, leaving 3 bases unmatched. The CDR3 totals 16 residues. From germline, CDR1 is LGHDT and CDR2 YNNKEL (reference sequence). CDR3 in DNA: TGTGCCAGCAGCCGTGGGACTAGCGGGATCACCGGGGAGCTGTTTTTT. Protein: CASSRGTSGITGELFF.

This clone was recorded once. This chain joins TRBV19 and TRBJ2-5; D possibly corresponds to TRBD1 (7 bases). Germline values: CDR1 LNHDA, CDR2 SQIVND (reference sequence). V was clipped by 4 bases and J by 4 bases, with 16 bases between them. This CDR3 contains 15 residues. The CDR3 sequence: CASSTPGGNVETQYF. The CDR3 DNA follows: TGTGCCAGTAGTACCCCAGGGGGGAACGTAGAGACCCAGTACTTC.

The genes are TRBV24-1 and TRBJ2-3; 12 bases agree with TRBD2. Germline CDR1 reads KGHDR; CDR2 reads SFDVKD. Germline trimming cut 3 bases from V and 4 bases from J; bases unmatched to any gene: 4. The CDR3 consists of 16 residues. The CDR3 protein is CATSDRLAGGPDTQYF. The DNA of the CDR3 is TGTGCCACCAGTGATCGTCTAGCGGGAGGGCCAGATACGCAGTATTTT.

For the CDR3, the DNA is TGCGCCAGCAGCTTCACAGGGAACACTGAAGCTTTCTTT. This sequence encodes CASSFTGNTEAFF. The rearrangement joins TRBV5-1 to TRBJ1-1, with D maybe TRBD1 (5 bases). Germline-derived CDR1 and CDR2 are SGHRS and YFSETQ. The V end lost 2 bases, the J end lost 1 base, and 6 bases lay between the germline ends. There are 13 residues in the CDR3.

The chain joins TRBV27 to TRBJ1-2; 8 bases line up with TRBD1. The CDR3 length is 14 residues. The V segment lost 4 bases and the J segment 6 bases; nucleotides outside the gene matches: 7. Germline CDR1 and CDR2: MNHEY and SMNVEV (reference sequence). The CDR3 protein is CASSSLTGAHGYTF. CDR3 nucleotide sequence: TGTGCCAGCAGTTCCCTGACAGGGGCTCATGGCTACACCTTC.

This chain links TRBV9 with TRBJ2-6, with D uncertain. Looked up from germline, CDR1 is SGDLS and CDR2 is YYNGEE. The V end was cut by 0 bases, the J end by 2 bases, with 6 bases between. The CDR3 sequence is 15 residues long. In DNA, the CDR3 is TGTGCCAGCAGCGTAGTCTACGCTGGGGCCAACGTCCTGACTTTC. Encoded protein: CASSVVYAGANVLTF. Filled out from reference TRBV9 and TRBJ2-6, the complete variable domain reads DSGVTQTPKHLITATGQRVTLRCSPRSGDLSVYWYQQSLDQGLQFLIQYYNGEERAKGNILERFSAQQFPDLHSELNLSSLELGDSALYFCASSVVYAGANVLTFGAGSRLTVL.

This chain uses TRBV12-5 with TRBJ2-5; 9 bases map to TRBD1. The germline gives CDR1 LGHNT, CDR2 FRNRAP. The CDR3 extends over 17 amino acids. Trimming at V came to 1 base and at J to 2 bases, leaving 8 bases not matched to a gene. For the CDR3, the DNA is TGTGCTAGTGGTTTGGGATTGGGACAGGGATCGCAAGAGACCCAGTACTTC. It is translated as CASGLGLGQGSQETQYF.

In nucleotides, the CDR3 is TGTGCCATCAGTGAGTCTCCTCCCTACGAGCAGTACTTC. Protein: CAISESPPYEQYF. The V gene is TRBV10-3, the J gene TRBJ2-7; no clear D gene. The CDR3 is 13 amino acids. Germline CDR1 ENHRY, CDR2 SYGVKD. Trimming removed 0 bases at V and 2 bases at J, with 5 bases between.

This clone was detected only once. The V and J genes are TRBV11-2 and TRBJ2-2; D is unresolved. Per the germline V gene, CDR1 is SGHAT and CDR2 is FQNNGV. There are 15 residues in the CDR3. Trimming shortened V by 2 bases and J by 0 bases, and 7 bases separated the two germline ends. The CDR3 nucleotides read TGTGCCAGCAGCTTATATGACACGAACACCGGGGAGCTGTTTTTT. Translated, it gives CASSLYDTNTGELFF.

V and J are TRBV2 and TRBJ2-3; no definite D call. Germline V gene lookup returns CDR1 SNHLY and CDR2 FYNNEI. Trimming removed 4 bases from V and 0 bases from J, with 11 bases in between. CDR3 length: 15 amino acids. The chain's CDR3 is CASSVGGLSTDTQYF. CDR3 in DNA: TGTGCCAGCAGTGTTGGCGGCCTGAGCACAGATACGCAGTATTTT.

This chain uses TRBV19 with TRBJ1-4; 7 bases are a match to TRBD1. In germline, CDR1 is LNHDA, CDR2 SQIVND (reference sequence). V lost 8 bases to trimming and J lost 4 bases; unmatched junction nucleotides: 7. The CDR3 is made up of 14 amino acids. The CDR3 loop is CASATGQLNEKLFF. The CDR3 DNA sequence: TGTGCCAGTGCGACGGGACAGCTTAATGAAAAACTGTTTTTT.

The chain carries TRBV4-1 and TRBJ2-5; tentative D call: TRBD1 (6 bases). The CDR3 length is 16 residues. The V end lost 2 bases, the J end lost 1 base, and 14 bases lay between the germline ends. Germline loops: CDR1 MGHRA, CDR2 YSYEKL. CDR3 nucleotides: TGCGCCAGCAGCCAAATCACGACAGGCCTCCAAGAGACCCAGTACTTC. Its protein product is CASSQITTGLQETQYF.

The V call is TRBV28, the J call TRBJ2-3; 7 nucleotides line up with TRBD2. The CDR3 has 20 residues. Germline CDR1 reads MDHEN; CDR2 reads SYDVKM. Germline trimming cut 3 bases from V and 2 bases from J; bases unmatched to any gene: 20. The CDR3 DNA reads TGTGCCAGCAGTTTGGTGGCTCGTCGTACGGGAGGCCCCACCACAGATACGCAGTATTTT. Translation gives CASSLVARRTGGPTTDTQYF.

The chain uses TRBV27 and TRBJ2-7; 9 bases fit TRBD2. CDR1 and CDR2 (germline): MNHEY, SMNVEV (reference sequence). The CDR3 totals 16 residues. Trimming took 6 bases from V and 0 from J; bases not matched to a gene: 9. Here the CDR3 DNA reads TGTGCCAGCAGACTGACTAGCGGAATGAGCTCCTACGAGCAGTACTTC. Translated: CASRLTSGMSSYEQYF.

The chain joins TRBV27 to TRBJ2-7, with TRBD2 identical over 8 bases. The V segment lost 6 bases and the J segment 4 bases; nucleotides outside the gene matches: 5. Germline values: CDR1 MNHEY, CDR2 SMNVEV (reference sequence). The CDR3 length is 13 residues. The CDR3 bases are TGTGCCAGCAGCCTGACTAGCGCATACGAGCAGTACTTC. Its translation: CASSLTSAYEQYF.